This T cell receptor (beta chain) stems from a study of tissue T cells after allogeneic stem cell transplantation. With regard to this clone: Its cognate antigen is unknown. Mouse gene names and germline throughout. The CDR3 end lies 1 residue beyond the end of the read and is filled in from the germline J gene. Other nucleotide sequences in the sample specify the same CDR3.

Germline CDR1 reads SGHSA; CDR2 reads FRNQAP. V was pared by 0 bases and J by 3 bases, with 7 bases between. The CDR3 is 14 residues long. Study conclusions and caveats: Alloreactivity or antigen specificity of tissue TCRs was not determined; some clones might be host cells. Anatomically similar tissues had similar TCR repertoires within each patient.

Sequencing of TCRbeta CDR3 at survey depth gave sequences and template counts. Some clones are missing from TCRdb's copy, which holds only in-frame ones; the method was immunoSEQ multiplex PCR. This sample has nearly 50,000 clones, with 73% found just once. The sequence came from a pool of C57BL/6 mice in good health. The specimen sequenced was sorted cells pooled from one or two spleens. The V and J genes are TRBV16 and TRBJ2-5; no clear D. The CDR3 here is CASSLEGSQDTQYF. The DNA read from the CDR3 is TGTGCAAGCAGCTTAGAGGGCAGTCAAGACACCCAGTAC.